The 7 T cell receptor beta chains listed next were all sequenced from one sample in a study of blood T cells in healthy people across ages. It was with a sample-barcoded 5' primer and a J-beta primer mix that a second PCR of about 6 to 12 cycles was run. TCRdb analysed the 5' RACE reads with MiXCR anew, one entry per CDR3 protein. The sample contains fewer than 900,000 distinct CDR3 sequences, roughly 47% of which appear only once. Sample: blood. The receptors were sampled from a woman aged 55-70 years in good health.

This clonotype was observed many times. The chain combines TRBV6-1 with TRBJ2-3; 8 bases are a match to TRBD2. Germline V gene lookup returns CDR1 MNHNS and CDR2 SASEGT. Trimming removed 11 bases from V and 2 bases from J; junction bases left unmatched: 9. The CDR3 contains 14 residues. DNA of the CDR3: TGTGCCTGTACGGGAGGGCCCTACACAGATACGCAGTATTTT. Its translation is CACTGGPYTDTQYF.

This chain links TRBV7-8 with TRBJ2-1; 14 positions agree with TRBD2. The junction had 6 bases not matched to a gene; V was cut back by 5 bases and J by 3 bases. The germline V gene encodes CDR1 SGHVS and CDR2 FQNEAQ. The CDR3 runs 17 residues. CDR3 loop: CASSKRLAGGNYNEQFF. The CDR3, as DNA: TGTGCCAGCAGCAAACGACTAGCGGGGGGGAACTACAATGAGCAGTTCTTC.

The chain carries TRBV7-9 and TRBJ2-5; D uncertain. The J call is doubtful: the DNA matches TRBJ2-7 better. CDR3 size: 14 residues. Germline values: CDR1 SEHNR, CDR2 FQNEAQ (reference sequence). The chain's CDR3 is CASTGREYPYEQYF. CDR3 in DNA: TGTGCCAGCACCGGACGCGAGTATCCTTACGAGCAGTACTTC.

This chain links TRBV7-2 with TRBJ1-3; D not certain. V lost 5 bases and J lost 7, with 12 bases in between. Germline CDR1 reads SGHTA; CDR2 reads FQGNSA. The CDR3 is 13 residues long. In DNA form, the CDR3 reads TGTGCCAGCAGCCTGTCCCTAGGGAACACCATATATTTT. Amino acid sequence: CASSLSLGNTIYF.

V is TRBV4-2 and J is TRBJ2-1; D might be TRBD2 (5 bases). Germline CDR1 is LGHNA and CDR2 is YNFKEQ. The germline V and J ends were trimmed by 0 bases and 9 bases, with 15 bases remaining between them. This CDR3 has 15 amino acids. CDR3 DNA sequence: TGTGCCAGCAGCCAAGAGAAGCGGTCCCTTTCTGAGCAGTTCTTC. Translating gives CASSQEKRSLSEQFF.

J is TRBJ2-7 and V is TRBV2, with D perhaps assigned TRBD1 or TRBD2 (5 bases each). CDR1 and CDR2 from the germline V gene are SNHLY and FYNNEI. This CDR3 spans 19 amino acids. V was pared by 3 bases and J by 3 bases, with 27 bases between. The CDR3 spells CASSDRGQGFAPIDYEQYF. CDR3 nucleotide sequence: TGTGCCAGCAGTGATCGGGGCCAGGGATTTGCCCCCATAGACTACGAGCAGTACTTC.

This rearrangement joins TRBV6-1 to TRBJ1-1; 9 bases align to TRBD1. Losses at the gene ends were 3 bases for V and 6 bases for J; bases not matched to a gene: 11. Germline CDR1 MNHNS, CDR2 SASEGT. This CDR3 is 16 amino acids long. The CDR3 region has the DNA TGTGCCAGCAGTGAGTTAAGGGGACAGGGATGGCCTGAAGCTTTCTTT. It is translated as CASSELRGQGWPEAFF.